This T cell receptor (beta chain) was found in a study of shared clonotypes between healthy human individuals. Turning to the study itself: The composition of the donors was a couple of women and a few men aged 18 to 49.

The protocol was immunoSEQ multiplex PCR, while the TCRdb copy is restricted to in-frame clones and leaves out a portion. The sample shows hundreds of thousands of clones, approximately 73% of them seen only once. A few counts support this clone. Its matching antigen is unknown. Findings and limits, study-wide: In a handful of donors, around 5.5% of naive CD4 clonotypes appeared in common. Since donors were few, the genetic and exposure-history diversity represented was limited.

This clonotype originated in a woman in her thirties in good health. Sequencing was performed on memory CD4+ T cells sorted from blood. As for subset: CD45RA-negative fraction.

The CDR3 nucleotides read TGTGCCTGGAGTGCCAGGGGAATTCGTGAAAACACCATATATTTT. Translating gives CAWSARGIRENTIYF. The chain is built from TRBV30 and TRBJ1-3, with D perhaps TRBD1 (6 bases). V was cut by 1 base and J by 6 bases, with 16 bases left in between. Per germline, CDR1 GTSNPN and CDR2 SVGIG (reference sequence). This CDR3 contains 15 residues.